These 11 T cell receptor beta chains were sequenced from one sample in a study of Graves' ophthalmopathy and Graves' hyperthyroidism. The sequenced template was RNA, covering the TCR beta CDR3 region. The first round was an RT-PCR with HTBI primers, and the second round was a multiplex PCR. TCRdb independently ran MiXCR on the multiplex PCR reads; one entry per CDR3 protein. The table includes over a million distinct CDR3 sequences, roughly two fifths detected once. Sequencing input: peripheral blood or thyroid tissue (not recorded which). Receptors were obtained from an adult man with Graves' hyperthyroidism.

This clonotype was seen ten or more times. The chain has TRBV11-2 and TRBJ2-5; 16 bases are shared with TRBD2. Germline CDR1 and CDR2: SGHAT and FQNNGV. The CDR3 is 18 residues long. After removal of 5 bases from V and 0 bases from J, the junction contained 6 bases not matched to a gene. Here the CDR3 reads CASSPGLAGGMYQETQYF. The CDR3 DNA follows: TGTGCCAGCAGCCCGGGACTAGCGGGGGGGATGTACCAAGAGACCCAGTACTTC.

The rearrangement uses TRBV29-1 and TRBJ2-7, with D uncertain. The end of the DNA aligns better with TRBJ2-1, so the J call may be wrong. This CDR3 is 12 amino acids long. The germline gives CDR1 SQVTM, CDR2 ANQGSEA. The CDR3 region has the DNA TGCAGCGTTGAGGTACGCTACAATGAGCAGTTCTTC. This encodes CSVEVRYNEQFF.

This CDR3 is CSVEEGAGELFF. The DNA for the CDR3 is TGCAGCGTTGAAGAAGGGGCGGGGGAGCTGTTTTTT. The chain uses TRBV29-1 and TRBJ2-2; maybe TRBD1 (5 bases). Trimming removed 0 bases at V and 8 bases at J, with 7 bases between. CDR1 and CDR2 from the germline V gene are SQVTM and ANQGSEA. CDR3 length: 12 residues.

This clonotype was observed a handful of times. The chain recombines TRBV20-1 with TRBJ2-5, with no clear D. Trimming removed 5 bases at V and 6 bases at J, with 13 bases between. This CDR3 is built from 12 residues. Germline V gene data show CDR1 as DFQATT and CDR2 as SNEGSKA (reference sequence). This CDR3 is CSAPPPGQTQYF. The CDR3 region has the DNA TGCAGTGCTCCCCCCCCTGGGCAGACCCAGTACTTC.

The chain links TRBV20-1 to TRBJ1-4, with D possibly being TRBD1 (6 bases). V dropped 6 bases and J dropped 3 bases, with 14 bases sitting between them. Germline V gene data show CDR1 as DFQATT and CDR2 as SNEGSKA (reference sequence). This CDR3 spans 14 amino acids. CDR3 sequence reads: CSAVWPGANEKLFF. CDR3 nucleotides: TGCAGTGCCGTATGGCCAGGGGCTAATGAAAAACTGTTTTTT.

J is TRBJ2-7 and V is TRBV7-9, with D possibly TRBD1 on 5 matching bases. The CDR3 consists of 17 residues. The V end was cut by 1 base, the J end by 0 bases, with 16 bases between. The germline V gene encodes CDR1 SEHNR and CDR2 FQNEAQ (reference sequence). This chain's CDR3 is CASSLGTRQSHSYEQYF. DNA of the CDR3: TGTGCCAGCAGCTTAGGTACTCGACAGTCTCACTCCTACGAGCAGTACTTC.

This clonotype has a count of ten or more. V is TRBV20-1 and J is TRBJ2-5, with D possibly matching TRBD2 (6 bases). This CDR3 region has 13 residues. The V end was cut by 6 bases, the J end by 5 bases, with 16 bases between. Germline V CDR1 and CDR2: DFQATT, SNEGSKA (reference sequence). CDR3 nucleotide sequence: TGCAGTGCGGGCCGGGAGCTAGCGGAGACCCAGTACTTC. Residues: CSAGRELAETQYF.

Ten or more counts support this clonotype. The chain links TRBV4-3 to TRBJ2-7; 8 bases match TRBD1. Germline values: CDR1 LGHNA, CDR2 YSLEER. This CDR3 has 16 residues. Unmatched junction bases numbered 5, after V lost 1 base and J lost 0 bases. Here the CDR3 DNA reads TGCGCCAGCAGCCAAGCCTGGGACAGGAGCTCCTACGAGCAGTACTTC. Translation gives CASSQAWDRSSYEQYF.

In its sample, this clonotype was seen a few times. J is TRBJ2-7 and V is TRBV27; D might be TRBD2 (5 bases). Germline CDR1 reads MNHEY; CDR2 reads SMNVEV (reference sequence). V was shortened by 3 bases and J by 4 bases, with 13 bases between the two germline ends. The CDR3 length is 14 residues. CDR3 amino acids: CASSFRGWRYEQYF. DNA of the CDR3: TGTGCCAGCAGTTTCCGGGGATGGCGTTACGAGCAGTACTTC.

This clonotype has at least ten counts. This chain uses TRBV7-7 with TRBJ2-2; the D gene could be TRBD1 or TRBD2 (7 bases each). The V end was cut by 6 bases, the J end by 4 bases, with 12 bases between. Germline V gene lookup returns CDR1 SSHAT and CDR2 FNYEAQ (reference sequence). CDR3 length: 14 residues. CDR3 in DNA: TGTGCCAGCAGACCAGGGGGGGTCACCGGGGAGCTGTTTTTT. It specifies CASRPGGVTGELFF.

Note on this clonotype: A much larger clonotype is one base distant, so this may be a read error. It is likely a read error, because the conserved phenylalanine at the end of the CDR3 is missing. The chain is built from TRBV11-2 and TRBJ2-5, with D perhaps assigned TRBD1 or TRBD2 (6 bases each). Trimming took 5 bases from V and 4 from J, leaving 17 bases between them. The CDR3 runs 15 residues. Looked up from germline, CDR1 is SGHAT and CDR2 is FQNNGV. The CDR3 coding sequence is TGTGCCAGCAGCGAAATCCCAGGGGAGGCAGAGACCCAGTACCTC. It codes for CASSEIPGEAETQYL.